This record covers a single T cell receptor beta chain. J gave up 4 bases and V 5 bases, and 2 bases lay outside the gene matches. In germline, CDR1 is SNHLY, CDR2 FYNNEI. There are 15 residues in the CDR3. These data belong to a study of control samples from healthy donors and cancer patients. Sequencing used immunoSEQ multiplex PCR; TCRdb keeps in-frame clones, though not all of them. This sample carries about 140,000 clones, about 91% of them seen once, and the ten largest clones take approximately 1.8%. The sequence was obtained from a man younger than 30 in good health. The sequencing input was blood. The V gene is TRBV2, the J gene TRBJ2-1; 13 bases match TRBD2. CDR3 DNA sequence: TGTGCCAGCAGTCCGACTAGCGGGGGGTACAATGAGCAGTTCTTC. Translation: CASSPTSGGYNEQFF. The full variable domain, with the rest looked up from reference TRBV2 and TRBJ2-1, is EPEVTQTPSHQVTQMGQEVILRCVPISNHLYFYWYRQILGQKVEFLVSFYNNEISEKSEIFDDQFSVERPDGSNFTLKIRSTKLEDSAMYFCASSPTSGGYNEQFFGPGTRLTVL.